This T cell receptor (beta chain) was found in a study of CD8+ T cells in alopecia areata (dated by TCRdb to the late 2010s). In terms of the full investigation: The treated patients took part in an open-label pilot trial in which moderate-to-severe alopecia areata was treated with oral tofacitinib at 5 to 10 mg twice daily. Clonality in the scalp was compared among normal scalp (n=4), patchy alopecia areata scalp (n=8), and alopecia totalis/universalis scalp (n=8). Disease severity in treated patients was measured with the SALT score, which quantifies the percentage of affected scalp surface area. immunoSEQ multiplex PCR using 35 Vbeta forward primers and 13 Jbeta reverse primers was used to amplify TCRbeta CDR3 regions. The RNA source kit depended on sample type: the PAXgene miRNA kit for fixed scalp, the miRNeasy kit for PBMCs, and the RNeasy kit for mouse skin. In humans, TCRbeta sequencing was performed on scalp tissue and on sorted CD4+ and CD8+ peripheral blood T cells from healthy controls and from patients with patchy or totalis/universalis alopecia areata. To study T cell clonal expansion in alopecia areata, the researchers applied high-throughput TCRbeta sequencing to both the C3H/HeJ mouse model and human patients. Tofacitinib was administered for 6 to 18 months, and 6 months of follow-up off drug were then conducted to assess delayed response and recurrence. Tofacitinib-treated patients had biopsies at baseline and at 4 and 24 weeks of treatment, with a later scalp biopsy in several patients.

Points the paper makes about the study in general: Unlike mouse skin, which is dominated by gammadelta T cells, normal human skin has resident alphabeta T cells that are also sequenced, and this complicates analysis of the scalp TCR repertoire. Higher clonality and more expanded CD8+ clones were observed in lesional scalp than in normal scalp, particularly in alopecia totalis/universalis, a finding suggestive of antigenic drive. Compared with mice, TCR sequences shared between patients were less clear, possibly partly because of HLA diversity across the patient population. Because the treated cohort was small and had just a single nonresponder, larger studies are needed to establish links between baseline CD8+ expansion and response. Tofacitinib significantly lowered scalp clonality and the number of expanded CD8+ clones among the top 100 scalp clones. During tofacitinib treatment, many expanded lesional clones remained in scalp and blood, and this persistence may partly explain relapse after treatment is stopped.

As regards this clone: Its antigen remains unidentified. No base qualities exist here, and no much larger clone lies one base off it.

Including cysteine and phenylalanine, the CDR3 has 11 amino acids. Only the CDR3 DNA stays, 33 bases, in frame from base 1. CDR1 SQVTM and CDR2 ANQGSEA are derived from the germline V gene. Trimming costs V 7 bases and J 5 bases, and their ends lie 11 bases apart. Libraries were constructed by the immunoSEQ multiplex PCR assay. RNA was extracted from all samples and reverse transcribed into cDNA, which served as template for TCR sequencing. SuperScript III was used for first-strand cDNA synthesis, primed with a 2:1 mix of oligo-dT and random hexamers. A synthetic immune receptor repertoire was used to gauge amplification bias, and whatever bias remained was removed computationally. The authors' pipeline ran thus. Raw reads were preprocessed for error removal, and CDR3 was defined according to IMGT conventions as running from the conserved cysteine to phenylalanine. Clonality was calculated as 1 minus Shannon entropy normalized by log2 of the number of productive unique TCRs. Whether scalp clones were CD4 or CD8 was inferred by matching scalp TCRbeta sequences against CD4 and CD8 repertoires sorted from blood. This immuneACCESS table, as held by TCRdb, lists in-frame sequences with V and J called but not all clones. Of the missing ones, under half trace to an unresolved V gene in checked studies; the others have no known cause. V and J calls and clone size are as listed in that table; D and trimming were resolved from the DNA. This sample gives approximately 200,000 clones in total; approximately 60% of them show up just once. The ten largest account for less than 4% of the sample.

Per the publication, the time point label means: around 29 days on oral tofacitinib. The label giving this sample's treatment or condition can be read as: oral pan-JAK inhibitor, 5-10 mg twice daily. From alopecia areata patients, peripheral blood was collected along with lesional scalp punch biopsies. PBMCs were isolated by density centrifugation and stained for CD3, CD4 and CD8, and CD4+ and CD8+ T cells were sorted on a FACSAria. The sequenced sample was CD4+ T cells sorted from blood, obtained at week 4, from a patient treated with tofacitinib. The rearranged segments are TRBV29-1 and TRBJ1-2; the D gene is unclear. This clonotype was obtained from a human donor with alopecia areata. The DNA sequence is as follows: TGCAGCGCCTCGGGAGCGTATGGCTACACCTTC. Translated, it gives CSASGAYGYTF.